What follows describes a single TCR beta chain. Its antigen is unidentified. Clones were read by immunoSEQ multiplex PCR, and TCRdb kept only the in-frame ones, dropping some. The sample contains some 500,000 clones, more than 70% of which appear only once. This sample is part of a study of shared clonotypes between healthy human individuals. Germline CDR1 and CDR2: SGHTA and FQGNSA. V trimming: 5 bases; J trimming: 2 bases; junction bases outside the gene matches: 8. The CDR3 loop spans 16 amino acids. Study-wide results and limits: Represented genetic and exposure-history diversity was restricted by having few donors.

The sequencing input was PBMCs. The TCR was taken from a woman aged 40 to 49 in good health. Some clones in this sample may be carry-over from other donors' samples. The chain combines TRBV7-2 with TRBJ2-5; 10 bases align to TRBD2. In DNA, the CDR3 is TGTGCCAGCAGCCTTAATCTAGCGGGAGCACAAGAGACCCAGTACTTC. Its protein product is CASSLNLAGAQETQYF.